This T cell receptor beta chain originates from a study of spatial heterogeneity in lung cancer. Germline loops: CDR1 SEHNR, CDR2 FQNEAQ (reference sequence). The CDR3 consists of 15 residues. V was shortened by 5 bases and J by 5 bases, with 16 bases between the two germline ends. Via MiXCR, TCRdb re-called the 5' RACE reads, giving one row per CDR3 protein. The sample includes approximately 52,000 distinct CDR3 sequences, more than 6.5% of them seen just once. Time point noted: sample taken at primary tumor resection. Whole RNA obtained from tumor, nontumor lung or frozen PBMC underwent sequencing without sorting. This clonotype was detected only a few times.

The origin of this receptor is a female donor with early-stage non-small cell lung cancer. The sample was PBMCs, taken at surgery. The gene calls are TRBV7-9 and TRBJ1-5; D possibly corresponds to TRBD1 (6 bases). The CDR3 loop reads CASSLTGKEHQPQHF. CDR3 bases: TGTGCCAGCAGCCTGACAGGCAAGGAACATCAGCCCCAGCATTTT. Filled out from reference TRBV7-9 and TRBJ1-5, the complete variable domain reads DTGVSQNPRHKITKRGQNVTFRCDPISEHNRLYWYRQTLGQGPEFLTYFQNEAQLEKSRLLSDRFSAERPKGSFSTLEIQRTEQGDSAMYLCASSLTGKEHQPQHFGDGTRLSIL.